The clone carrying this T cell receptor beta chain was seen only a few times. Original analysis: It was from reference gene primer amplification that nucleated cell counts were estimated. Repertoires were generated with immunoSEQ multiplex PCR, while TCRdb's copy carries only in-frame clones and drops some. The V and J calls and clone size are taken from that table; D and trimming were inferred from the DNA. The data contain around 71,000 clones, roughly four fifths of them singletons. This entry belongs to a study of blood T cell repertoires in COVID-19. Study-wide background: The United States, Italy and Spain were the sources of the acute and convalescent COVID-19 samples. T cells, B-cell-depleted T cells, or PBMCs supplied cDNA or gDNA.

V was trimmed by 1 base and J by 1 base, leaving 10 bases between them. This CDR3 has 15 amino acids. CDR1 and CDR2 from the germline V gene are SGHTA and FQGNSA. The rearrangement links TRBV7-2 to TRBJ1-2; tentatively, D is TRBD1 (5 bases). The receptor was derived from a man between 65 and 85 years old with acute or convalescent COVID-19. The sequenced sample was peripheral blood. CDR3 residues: CASSLGPGLNYGYTF. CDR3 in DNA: TGTGCCAGCAGCTTAGGGCCGGGACTTAACTATGGCTACACCTTC.